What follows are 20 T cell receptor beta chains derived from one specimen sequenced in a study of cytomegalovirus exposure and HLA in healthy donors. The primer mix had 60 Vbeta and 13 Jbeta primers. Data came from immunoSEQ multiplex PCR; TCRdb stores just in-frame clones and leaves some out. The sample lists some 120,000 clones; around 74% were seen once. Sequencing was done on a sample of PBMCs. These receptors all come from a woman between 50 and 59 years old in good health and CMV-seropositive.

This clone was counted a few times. The CDR3 loop reads CASSSKKPGQLFGQQYF. In nucleotides, the CDR3 is TGTGCCAGCAGCTCCAAGAAACCGGGACAGCTGTTCGGGCAGCAGTACTTC. The rearrangement joins TRBV5-4 to TRBJ2-7; TRBD1 matches at 7 bases. The CDR3 spans 17 residues. Germline loops: CDR1 SGHNT, CDR2 YYREEE (reference sequence). V was clipped by 3 bases and J by 8 bases; unmatched bases: 20. Variable domain in full (rest from reference TRBV5-4 and TRBJ2-7): ETGVTQSPTHLIKTRGQQVTLRCSSQSGHNTVSWYQQALGQGPQFIFQYYREEENGRGNFPPRFSGLQFPNYSSELNVNALELDDSALYLCASSSKKPGQLFGQQYFGPGTRLTVT.

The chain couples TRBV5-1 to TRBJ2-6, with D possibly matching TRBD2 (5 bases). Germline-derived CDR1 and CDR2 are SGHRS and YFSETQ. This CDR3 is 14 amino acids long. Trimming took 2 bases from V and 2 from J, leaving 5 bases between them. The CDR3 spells CASSFGAGANVLTF. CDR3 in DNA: TGCGCCAGCAGCTTCGGGGCTGGGGCCAACGTCCTGACTTTC.

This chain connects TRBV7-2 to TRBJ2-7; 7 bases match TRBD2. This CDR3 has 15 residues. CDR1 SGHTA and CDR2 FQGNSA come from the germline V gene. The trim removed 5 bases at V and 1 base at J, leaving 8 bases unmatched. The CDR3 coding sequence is TGTGCCAGCAGCGACTGGCAGCGGGGATCCTACGAGCAGTACTTC. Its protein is CASSDWQRGSYEQYF.

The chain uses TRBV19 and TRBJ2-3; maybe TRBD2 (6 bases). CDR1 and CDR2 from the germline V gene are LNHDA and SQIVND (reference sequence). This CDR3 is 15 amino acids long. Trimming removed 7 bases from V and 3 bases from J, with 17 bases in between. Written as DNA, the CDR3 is TGTGCCAGTAACTCCCCGGGACTTAGAACAGATACGCAGTATTTT. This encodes CASNSPGLRTDTQYF.

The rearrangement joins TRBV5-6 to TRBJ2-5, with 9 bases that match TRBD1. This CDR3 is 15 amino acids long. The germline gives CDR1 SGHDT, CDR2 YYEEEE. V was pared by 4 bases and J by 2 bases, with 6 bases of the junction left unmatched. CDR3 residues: CASSLPGQGQETQYF. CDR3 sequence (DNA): TGTGCCAGCAGCCTTCCGGGACAGGGACAAGAGACCCAGTACTTC.

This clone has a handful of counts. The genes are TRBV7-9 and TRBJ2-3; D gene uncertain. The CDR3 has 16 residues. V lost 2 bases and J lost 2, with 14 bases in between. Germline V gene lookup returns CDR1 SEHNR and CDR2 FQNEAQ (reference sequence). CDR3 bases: TGTGCCAGCAGCTTATTAGTCGAATCCCCCACAGATACGCAGTATTTT. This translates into CASSLLVESPTDTQYF.

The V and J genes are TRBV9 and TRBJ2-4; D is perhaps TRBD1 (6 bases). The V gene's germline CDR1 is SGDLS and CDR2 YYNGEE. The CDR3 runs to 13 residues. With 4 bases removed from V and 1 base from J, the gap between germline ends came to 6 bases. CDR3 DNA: TGTGCCAGCAGCCAGGGGGCCAAAAACATTCAGTACTTC. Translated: CASSQGAKNIQYF.

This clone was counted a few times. CDR3 DNA sequence: TGCGCCAGCAGCCGGAATGGACAGGGTAGATCGGGCTACACCTTC. It specifies CASSRNGQGRSGYTF. This chain connects TRBV4-3 to TRBJ1-2; 8 nucleotides agree with TRBD1. V was pared by 4 bases and J by 8 bases, with 12 bases of the junction left unmatched. Germline-derived CDR1 and CDR2 are LGHNA and YSLEER. The CDR3 consists of 15 residues.

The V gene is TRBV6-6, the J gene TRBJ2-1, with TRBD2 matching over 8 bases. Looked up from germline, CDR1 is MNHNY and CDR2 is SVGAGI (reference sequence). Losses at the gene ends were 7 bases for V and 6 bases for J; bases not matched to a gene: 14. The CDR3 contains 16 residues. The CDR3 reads CASMDGLGRVVNEQFF. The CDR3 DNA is TGTGCCAGCATGGACGGCCTCGGGAGGGTCGTCAATGAGCAGTTCTTC.

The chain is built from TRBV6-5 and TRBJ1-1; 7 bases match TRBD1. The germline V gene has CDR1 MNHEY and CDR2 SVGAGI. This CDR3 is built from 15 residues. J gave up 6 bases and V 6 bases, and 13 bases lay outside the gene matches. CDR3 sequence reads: CASRRGDSRPPEAFF. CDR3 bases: TGTGCCAGCAGGAGAGGGGACAGTCGACCTCCTGAAGCTTTCTTT.

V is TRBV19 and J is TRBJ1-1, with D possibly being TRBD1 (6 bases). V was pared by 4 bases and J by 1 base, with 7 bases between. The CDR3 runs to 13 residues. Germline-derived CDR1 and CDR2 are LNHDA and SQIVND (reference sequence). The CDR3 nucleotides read TGTGCCAGTAGTACCAGGGGGAACACTGAAGCTTTCTTT. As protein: CASSTRGNTEAFF.

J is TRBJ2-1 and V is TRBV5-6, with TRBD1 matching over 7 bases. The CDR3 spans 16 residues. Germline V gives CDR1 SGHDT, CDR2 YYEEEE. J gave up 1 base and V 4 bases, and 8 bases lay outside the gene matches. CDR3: CASSAWTRGSYNEQFF. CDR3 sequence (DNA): TGTGCCAGCAGCGCCTGGACCAGGGGGTCCTACAATGAGCAGTTCTTC.

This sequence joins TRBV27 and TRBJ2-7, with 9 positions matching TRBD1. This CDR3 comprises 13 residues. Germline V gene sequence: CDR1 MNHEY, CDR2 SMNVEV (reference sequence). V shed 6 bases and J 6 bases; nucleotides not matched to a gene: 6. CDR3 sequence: CASSPDRGSEQYF. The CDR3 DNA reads TGTGCCAGCAGCCCCGACAGGGGGTCCGAGCAGTACTTC.

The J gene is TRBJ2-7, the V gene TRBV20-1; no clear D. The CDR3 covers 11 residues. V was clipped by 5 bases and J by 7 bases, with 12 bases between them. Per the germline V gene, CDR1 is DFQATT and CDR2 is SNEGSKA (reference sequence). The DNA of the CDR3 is TGCAGTGCTGAAGAGGTCGGAGAGCAGTACTTC. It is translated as CSAEEVGEQYF.

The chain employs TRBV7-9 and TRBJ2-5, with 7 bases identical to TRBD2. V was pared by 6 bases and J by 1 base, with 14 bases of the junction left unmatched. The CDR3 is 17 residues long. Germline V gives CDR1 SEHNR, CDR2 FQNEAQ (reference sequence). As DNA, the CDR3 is TGTGCCAGCAGTCCCAAGCCGGGACTATACTTCCAAGAGACCCAGTACTTC. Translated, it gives CASSPKPGLYFQETQYF.

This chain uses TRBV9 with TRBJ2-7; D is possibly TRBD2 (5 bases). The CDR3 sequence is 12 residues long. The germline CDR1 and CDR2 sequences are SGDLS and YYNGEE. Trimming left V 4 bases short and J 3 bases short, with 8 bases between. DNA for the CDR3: TGTGCCAGCAGCCCCGAGGGCTACGAGCAGTACTTC. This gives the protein CASSPEGYEQYF. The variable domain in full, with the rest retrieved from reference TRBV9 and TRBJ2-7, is DSGVTQTPKHLITATGQRVTLRCSPRSGDLSVYWYQQSLDQGLQFLIQYYNGEERAKGNILERFSAQQFPDLHSELNLSSLELGDSALYFCASSPEGYEQYFGPGTRLTVT.

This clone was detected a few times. CDR3 sequence: CATSREILNTEAFF. CDR3 DNA: TGTGCCACCAGCAGGGAGATCTTGAACACTGAAGCTTTCTTT. This chain uses TRBV15 with TRBJ1-1, with unresolved D. Between the trimmed V and J ends, which lost 3 bases and 0 bases, there was a span of 8 bases. Germline CDR1 LNHNV, CDR2 YYDKDF (reference sequence). This CDR3 has 14 residues. Together with reference TRBV15 and TRBJ1-1, the CDR3 gives the full variable domain: DAMVIQNPRYQVTQFGKPVTLSCSQTLNHNVMYWYQQKSSQAPKLLFHYYDKDFNNEADTPDNFQSRRPNTSFCFLDIRSPGLGDTAMYLCATSREILNTEAFFGQGTRLTVV.

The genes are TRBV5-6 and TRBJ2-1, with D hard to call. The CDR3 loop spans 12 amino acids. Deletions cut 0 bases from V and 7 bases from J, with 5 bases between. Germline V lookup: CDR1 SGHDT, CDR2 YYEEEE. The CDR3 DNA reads TGTGCCAGCAGCTTGGCCCCGAATGAGCAGTTCTTC. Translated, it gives CASSLAPNEQFF. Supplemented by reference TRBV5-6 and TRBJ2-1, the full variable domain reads DAGVTQSPTHLIKTRGQQVTLRCSPKSGHDTVSWYQQALGQGPQFIFQYYEEEERQRGNFPDRFSGHQFPNYSSELNVNALLLGDSALYLCASSLAPNEQFFGPGTRLTVL.

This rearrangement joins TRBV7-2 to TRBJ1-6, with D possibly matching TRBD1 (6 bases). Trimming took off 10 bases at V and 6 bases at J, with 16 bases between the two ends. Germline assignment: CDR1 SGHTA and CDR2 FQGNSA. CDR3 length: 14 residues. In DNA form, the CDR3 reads TGTGCCACCTCCACCCCGGACAGTAATTCACCCCTCCACTTT. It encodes CATSTPDSNSPLHF.

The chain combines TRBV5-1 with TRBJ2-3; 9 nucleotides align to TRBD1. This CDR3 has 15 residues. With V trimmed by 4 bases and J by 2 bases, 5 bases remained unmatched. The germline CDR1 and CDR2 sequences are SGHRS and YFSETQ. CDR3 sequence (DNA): TGCGCCAGCAGCCGGACAGGGGCTTCCACAGATACGCAGTATTTT. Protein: CASSRTGASTDTQYF.